This TCR beta chain was recovered during a study of Tregs in tolerant kidney transplant recipients. Looking at the study overall: A roughly 3-day belatacept mixed lymphocyte reaction, sometimes plus 5-day graft donor restimulation, preceded CD4+CD25+CD127- sorting.

This clone showed up just once. The antigen is not known. Libraries were prepared by immunoSEQ multiplex PCR; TCRdb keeps only in-frame clonotypes and omits some of them. The sample gives under 13,000 clones, under 95% of which show up once; 6% is in the top ten. General study findings and limits: For some patients, primers changed over time, blocking nucleotide-level comparison. Tregs expanded with activated donor B cells seemed most donor-specific.

The sample in question was Tregs from blood cultured with allogeneic cells, obtained before the transplant. This TCR was recovered from a human patient who received a combined kidney and bone marrow transplant.

CDR3 loop: CASTLLAFGLHQPQHF. The CDR3 region has the DNA TGTGCCAGTACCCTCCTCGCCTTCGGGCTCCATCAGCCCCAGCATTTT. This sequence joins TRBV19 and TRBJ1-5, with D hard to call. V lost 7 bases to trimming and J lost 5 bases, with 21 bases between them. CDR3 length equals 16 residues. CDR1 is LNHDA, CDR2 SQIVND, per germline (reference sequence).